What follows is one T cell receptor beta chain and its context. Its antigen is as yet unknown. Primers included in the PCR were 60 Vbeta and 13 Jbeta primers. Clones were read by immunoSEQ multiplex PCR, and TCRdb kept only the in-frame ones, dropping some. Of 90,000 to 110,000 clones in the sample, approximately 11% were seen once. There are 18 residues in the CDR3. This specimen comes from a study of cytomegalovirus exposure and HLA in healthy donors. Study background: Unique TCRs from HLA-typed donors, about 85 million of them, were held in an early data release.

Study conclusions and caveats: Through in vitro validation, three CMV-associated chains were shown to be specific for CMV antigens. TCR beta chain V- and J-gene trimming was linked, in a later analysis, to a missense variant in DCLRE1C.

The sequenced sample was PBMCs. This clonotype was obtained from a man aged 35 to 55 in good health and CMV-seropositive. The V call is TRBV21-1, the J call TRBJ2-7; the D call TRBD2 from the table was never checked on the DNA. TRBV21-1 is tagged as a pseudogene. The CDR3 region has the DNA TGTGCCAGCAGCCACCCCCAGGCCACAGCGGGGGCTATCTACGAGCAGTACTTC. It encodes CASSHPQATAGAIYEQYF.